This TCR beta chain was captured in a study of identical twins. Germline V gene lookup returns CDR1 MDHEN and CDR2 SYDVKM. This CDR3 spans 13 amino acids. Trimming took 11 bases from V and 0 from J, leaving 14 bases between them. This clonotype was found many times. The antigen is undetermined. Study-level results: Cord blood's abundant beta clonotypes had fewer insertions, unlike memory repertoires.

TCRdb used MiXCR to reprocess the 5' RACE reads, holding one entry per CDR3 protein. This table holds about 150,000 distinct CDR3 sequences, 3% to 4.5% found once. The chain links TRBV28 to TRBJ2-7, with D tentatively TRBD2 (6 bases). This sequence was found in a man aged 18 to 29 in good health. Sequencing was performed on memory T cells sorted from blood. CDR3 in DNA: TGTGCCGGCCGGGACTCGAGCTCCTACGAGCAGTACTTC. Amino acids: CAGRDSSSYEQYF.